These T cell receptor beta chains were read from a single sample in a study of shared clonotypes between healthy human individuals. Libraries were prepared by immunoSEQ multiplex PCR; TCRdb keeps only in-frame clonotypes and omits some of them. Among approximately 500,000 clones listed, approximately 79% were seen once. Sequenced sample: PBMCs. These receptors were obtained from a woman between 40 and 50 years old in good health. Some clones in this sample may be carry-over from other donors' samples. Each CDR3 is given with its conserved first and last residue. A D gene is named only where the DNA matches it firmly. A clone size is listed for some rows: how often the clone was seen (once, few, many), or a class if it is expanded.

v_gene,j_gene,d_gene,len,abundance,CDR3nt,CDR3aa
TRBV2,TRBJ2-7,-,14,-,TGTGCCAGCAGTGTTTTAAGGGGGGCCTACGAGCAGTACTTC,CASSVLRGAYEQYF
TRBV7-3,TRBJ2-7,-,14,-,TGTGCCAGCAGCTTAAGTCCGGGACCCTACGAGCAGTACTTC,CASSLSPGPYEQYF
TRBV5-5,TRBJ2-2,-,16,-,TGTGCCAGCAGCCCCTTTCTGGGGGCGGGCACCGGGGAGCTGTTTTTT,CASSPFLGAGTGELFF
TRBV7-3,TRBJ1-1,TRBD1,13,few,TGTGCCAGCAGCTACGACAGGGAAACTGAAGCTTTCTTT,CASSYDRETEAFF
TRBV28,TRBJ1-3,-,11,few,TGTGCCAGCAGTTTCCGAAACACCATATATTTT,CASSFRNTIYF
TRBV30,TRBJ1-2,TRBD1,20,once,TGTGCCTGGAGTCGCCACACGACCGGGACAGGGAACTCAGCTAACTATGGCTACACCTTC,CAWSRHTTGTGNSANYGYTF
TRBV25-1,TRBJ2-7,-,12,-,TGTGCCAGCGGCCGGGACACCTACGAGCAGTACTTC,CASGRDTYEQYF
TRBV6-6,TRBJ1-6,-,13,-,TGTGCCAGCAGGGACACCGCTAATTCACCCCTCCACTTT,CASRDTANSPLHF
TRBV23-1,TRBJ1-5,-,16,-,TGCGCCAGCAGTCAACCCGGACCGGGGGGCAATCAGCCCCAGCATTTT,CASSQPGPGGNQPQHF
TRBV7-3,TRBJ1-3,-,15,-,TGTGCCAGCAGCTTAACCGGAGGGACAGGAAACACCATATATTTT,CASSLTGGTGNTIYF
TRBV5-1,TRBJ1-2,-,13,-,TGTGCCAGCAGCTTCTTACAGGGCTATGGCTACACCTTC,CASSFLQGYGYTF
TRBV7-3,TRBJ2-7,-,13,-,TGTGCCAGCAGCTTATCTGGGCCCTACGAGCAGTACTTC,CASSLSGPYEQYF
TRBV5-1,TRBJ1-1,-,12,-,TGCGCCAGCAGCTTAGGGTACACTGAAGCTTTCTTT,CASSLGYTEAFF
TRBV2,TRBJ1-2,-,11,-,TGTGCCAGCAGTCCAGACTATGGCTACACCTTC,CASSPDYGYTF
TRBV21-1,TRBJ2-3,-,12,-,TGTGCCAGCAGCCTCATACCAGATACGCAGTATTTT,CASSLIPDTQYF
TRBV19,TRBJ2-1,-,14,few,TGTGCCAGTAGTATCGACCCTTCATCAAATGAGCAGTTCTTC,CASSIDPSSNEQFF
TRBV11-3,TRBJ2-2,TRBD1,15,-,TGTGCCAGCAGCGGAATCCAGGGGGACACCGGGGAGCTGTTTTTT,CASSGIQGDTGELFF
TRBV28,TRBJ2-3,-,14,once,TGTGCCAGCAGAGCCCTCCGTCCCACAGATACGCAGTATTTT,CASRALRPTDTQYF
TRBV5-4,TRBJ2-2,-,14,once,TGTGCCAGCAGCCCGATACTAGAATCCGGGGAGCTGTTTTTT,CASSPILESGELFF
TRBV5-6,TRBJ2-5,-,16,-,TGTGCCAGCAGCTTGATCCTAACGGGGGATGGCGAGACCCAGTACTTC,CASSLILTGDGETQYF
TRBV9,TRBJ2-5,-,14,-,TGTGCCAGCAGCGTTAGTACCTTACAAGAGACCCAGTACTTC,CASSVSTLQETQYF
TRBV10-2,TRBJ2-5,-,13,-,TGCGCCAGCAGTGGAGCAGATGGGGAGACCCAGTACTTC,CASSGADGETQYF
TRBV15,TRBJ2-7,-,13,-,TGTGCCACCAGCAGAGAGGGGGTTAACGAGCAGTACTTC,CATSREGVNEQYF
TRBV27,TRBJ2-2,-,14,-,TGTGCCAGCAGTTTAAGGGTCCACACCGGGGAGCTGTTTTTT,CASSLRVHTGELFF
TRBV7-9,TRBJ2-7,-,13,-,TGTGCCAGCAGCTCAGGATTCTCCTACGAGCAGTACTTC,CASSSGFSYEQYF
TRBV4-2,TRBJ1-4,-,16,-,TGTGCCAGCAGCCAAGATCGTGGAAGGGGTGATGAAAAACTGTTTTTT,CASSQDRGRGDEKLFF
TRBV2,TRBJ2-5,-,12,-,TGTGCCAGCAGTGAATCGGGAGAGACCCAGTACTTC,CASSESGETQYF
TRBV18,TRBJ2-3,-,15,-,TGTGCCAGCTCACCAACCGTCTCGGGCACAGATACGCAGTATTTT,CASSPTVSGTDTQYF
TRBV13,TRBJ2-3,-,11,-,TGTGCCAGCAGCCACACAGATACGCAGTATTTT,CASSHTDTQYF
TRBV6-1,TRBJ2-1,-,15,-,TGTGCCAGCAGTGAAGCGGGCTACGGGACCAATGAGCAGTTCTTC,CASSEAGYGTNEQFF
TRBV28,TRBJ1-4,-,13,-,TGTGCCACCGGGGGACACGGGAATGAAAAACTGTTTTTT,CATGGHGNEKLFF
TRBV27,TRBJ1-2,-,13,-,TGTGCCAGCAGGGACAGCAAATCCTATGGCTACACCTTC,CASRDSKSYGYTF
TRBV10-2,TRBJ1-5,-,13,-,TGCGCCAGCAAGCTCGGGGGGAATCAGCCCCAGCATTTT,CASKLGGNQPQHF
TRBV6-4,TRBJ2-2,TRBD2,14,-,TGTGCCACCCGAAGACTAGCAGCTACCGGGGAGCTGTTTTTT,CATRRLAATGELFF
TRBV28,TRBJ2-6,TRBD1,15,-,TGTGCCAGCAGTTTAACAGGGGCCGGGGCCAACGTCCTGACTTTC,CASSLTGAGANVLTF
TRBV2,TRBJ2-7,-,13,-,TGTGCCAGCACCGCTGACAGGCAGAGAGAGCAGTACTTC,CASTADRQREQYF
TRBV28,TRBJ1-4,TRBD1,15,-,TGTGCCAGCAGCAAGGGACAGGAGGGTAATGAAAAACTGTTTTTT,CASSKGQEGNEKLFF
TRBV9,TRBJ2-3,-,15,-,TGTGCCAGCAGCGTAGGGGCAGGGCCCACAGATACGCAGTATTTT,CASSVGAGPTDTQYF
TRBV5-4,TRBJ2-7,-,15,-,TGTGCCAGCAGCGGAATGACAGGCAGCTCCTACGAGCAGTACTTC,CASSGMTGSSYEQYF
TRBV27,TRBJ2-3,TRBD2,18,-,TGTGCCAGCAGTTTAGCCAGGACTAGCGGGGTGAGGGCAGATACGCAGTATTTT,CASSLARTSGVRADTQYF
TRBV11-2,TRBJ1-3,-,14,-,TGTGCCAGCAGCTTAGTGTCCAGGGGAAACACCATATATTTT,CASSLVSRGNTIYF